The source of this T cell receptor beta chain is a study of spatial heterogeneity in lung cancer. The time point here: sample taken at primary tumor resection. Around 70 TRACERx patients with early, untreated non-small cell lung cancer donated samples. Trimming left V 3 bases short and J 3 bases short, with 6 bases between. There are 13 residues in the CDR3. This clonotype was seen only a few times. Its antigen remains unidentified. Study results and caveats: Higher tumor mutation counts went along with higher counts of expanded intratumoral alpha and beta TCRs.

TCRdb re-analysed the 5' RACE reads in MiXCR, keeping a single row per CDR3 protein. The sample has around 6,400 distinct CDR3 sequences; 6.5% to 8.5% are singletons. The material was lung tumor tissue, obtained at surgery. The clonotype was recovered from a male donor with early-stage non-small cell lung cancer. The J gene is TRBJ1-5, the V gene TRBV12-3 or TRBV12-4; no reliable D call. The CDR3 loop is CASSLAFNQPQHF. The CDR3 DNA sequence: TGTGCCAGCAGTTTGGCCTTCAATCAGCCCCAGCATTTT.